This TCR beta chain was sequenced for a study of control samples from healthy donors and cancer patients. Here immunoSEQ multiplex PCR was the method, and the copy in TCRdb shows in-frame clones only, minus some. Among 70,000 to 85,000 clones listed, 70% to 85% were seen once. V was trimmed by 1 base and J by 3 bases, leaving 7 bases between them. Germline-derived CDR1 and CDR2 are KGHSH and LQKENI. The CDR3 extends over 15 amino acids. Sequencing was performed on PBMCs. This chain uses TRBV18 with TRBJ2-6, with D possibly matching TRBD2 (5 bases). This clonotype was obtained from a man aged 55-75 years with head and neck cancer. The CDR3 loop is CASSPQGVGANVLTF. DNA for the CDR3: TGTGCCAGCTCACCACAGGGAGTTGGGGCCAACGTCCTGACTTTC.